The clone carrying this T cell receptor (beta chain) occurred once. The V gene lost 7 bases and the J gene lost 7 bases, with 23 bases spanning the gap. The CDR3 consists of 15 residues. CDR1 is DFQATT, CDR2 SNEGSKA, per germline (reference sequence). The data originate from a study of CD8 T cells in Susac syndrome. Study background: Clinically active disease was present in roughly 6 of the sequenced Susac syndrome patients. Roughly eight of these patients were in remission.

Recently defined diagnostic criteria for definite or probable disease were fulfilled by Susac syndrome patients. With random hexamers, reverse transcription was performed on roughly 0.5 to 1 ug of RNA. TCRdb itself ran the immunoSEQ multiplex PCR reads through MiXCR, one entry per CDR3 protein. The sample records approximately 150,000 distinct CDR3 sequences, more than 90% being singletons. The sample comprised CD4+ T cells from PBMCs. The sequence was obtained from a human donor with Susac syndrome. The J gene is TRBJ2-1, the V gene TRBV20-1; D is uncertain. CDR3 region: CSVRLESSVRNEQFF. In DNA, the CDR3 is TGCAGTGTCCGCTTAGAGTCGTCTGTTCGGAATGAGCAGTTCTTC.